This T cell receptor beta chain was identified during a study of blood T cell repertoires in COVID-19. Study-level background: Both acute and convalescent COVID-19 samples were obtained from the United States, Italy and Spain. T cells, B-cell-depleted T cells, or PBMCs provided the cDNA or gDNA that served as material.

V was pared by 2 bases and J by 0 bases, with 17 bases of the junction left unmatched. Germline values: CDR1 MGHRA, CDR2 YSYEKL. This CDR3 region has 20 residues. Under the authors' procedure: Amplification with reference gene primers provided the estimates of nucleated cell counts. The data were produced by immunoSEQ multiplex PCR, yet TCRdb's version contains in-frame clones alone and is incomplete. V, J and clone size are those of that table, while D and trimming were read from the DNA. The profile shows about 250,000 clones, around 85% of them singletons. The V gene is TRBV4-1, the J gene TRBJ2-3; 7 bases line up with TRBD1. The TCR originated in a man older than 75 with acute or convalescent COVID-19. Source material: peripheral blood. For the CDR3, the DNA is TGCGCCAGCAGCCAACTCATCGTTCCTTTCCAGACAGGGAGCACAGATACGCAGTATTTT. Protein product: CASSQLIVPFQTGSTDTQYF.